Presented here are 23 T cell receptor beta chains from one specimen sequenced in a study of OX40 agonist ivuxolimab in advanced cancers. Library method: the immunoSEQ multiplex PCR assay. The table comes from immuneACCESS by way of TCRdb, which keeps in-frame sequences with V and J called. Part of the clones is missing from these tables; in studies checked, under half for an unresolved V gene and the rest for unknown reasons. The sample table contains 50,000 to 65,000 clones; only one count was recorded for 85% to 95% of them. The top ten clones comprise roughly 25% of the sample. The input for sequencing was CD4+ or CD8+ T cells sorted from blood, taken in a trial of the OX40 agonist ivuxolimab. These receptors all come from an adult with an advanced solid tumor such as melanoma, head and neck, liver or kidney cancer.

The V call is TRBV6-4, the J call TRBJ2-1; no definite D call. V was cut by 2 bases and J by 2 bases, with 7 bases left in between. Germline lookup yields CDR1 MRHNA and CDR2 SNTAGT. The CDR3 is 14 residues long. The CDR3 sequence is CASSDGPPYNEQFF. Here the CDR3 DNA reads TGTGCCAGCAGTGACGGGCCCCCCTACAATGAGCAGTTCTTC.

This clone was seen once. This rearrangement joins TRBV4-1 to TRBJ2-1, with 10 bases aligning to TRBD1. V was clipped by 4 bases and J by 7 bases; unmatched bases: 4. Germline V gene data show CDR1 as MGHRA and CDR2 as YSYEKL. The CDR3 runs to 14 residues. CDR3 coding DNA: TGCGCCAGCAGCCTTCCGGGACAGGGGAATGAGCAGTTCTTC. This sequence encodes CASSLPGQGNEQFF.

This clone was observed once. The rearrangement links TRBV19 to TRBJ1-1; 7 positions agree with TRBD1. Germline V gene data show CDR1 as LNHDA and CDR2 as SQIVND (reference sequence). Unmatched junction bases numbered 6, after V lost 5 bases and J lost 0 bases. The CDR3 has 15 amino acids. This chain's CDR3 is CASSAGTAMNTEAFF. CDR3 sequence (DNA): TGTGCCAGTAGTGCAGGGACAGCTATGAACACTGAAGCTTTCTTT.

CDR3 in amino acids: CASSQPGDTEAFF. DNA for the CDR3: TGTGCCAGCAGCCAACCCGGGGATACTGAAGCTTTCTTT. The J gene is TRBJ1-1, the V gene TRBV4-2; D unclear. V gave up 2 bases and J gave up 5 bases, with 9 bases separating them. This CDR3 region has 13 residues. CDR1 LGHNA and CDR2 YNFKEQ come from the germline V gene.

The rearrangement uses TRBV11-3 and TRBJ2-3; D uncertain. This CDR3 is built from 14 residues. Trimming cost V 8 bases and J 4 bases, with 16 bases left between them. Looked up from germline, CDR1 is SGHNT and CDR2 is YENEEA. CDR3 nucleotide sequence: TGTGCCAGCTTGGGTGGGCCGGTCGCAGATACGCAGTATTTT. Translated: CASLGGPVADTQYF.

The chain has TRBV5-4 and TRBJ2-7, with a tentative D call TRBD1 (7 bases). V lost 3 bases and J 0 bases, leaving 16 bases between the germline ends. CDR1 SGHNT and CDR2 YYREEE come from the germline V gene (reference sequence). This CDR3 has 16 amino acids. The CDR3 reads CASSWASGGSSYEQYF. Here the CDR3 DNA reads TGTGCCAGCAGCTGGGCCTCAGGGGGGAGCTCCTACGAGCAGTACTTC.

The rearrangement links TRBV7-8 to TRBJ2-3; 11 bases are a match to TRBD2. Germline V gene data show CDR1 as SGHVS and CDR2 as FQNEAQ. After removal of 4 bases from V and 4 bases from J, the junction contained 4 bases not matched to a gene. CDR3 length equals 15 residues. CDR3 sequence (DNA): TGTGCCAGCAGCTCCCGGACTAGCGGGCCAGATACGCAGTATTTT. Translating gives CASSSRTSGPDTQYF.

The genes are TRBV7-9 and TRBJ1-2, with TRBD1 matching over 10 bases. The CDR3 contains 15 residues. Germline values: CDR1 SEHNR, CDR2 FQNEAQ (reference sequence). Germline trimming cut 5 bases from V and 6 bases from J; bases unmatched to any gene: 9. For the CDR3, the DNA is TGTGCCAGCAGCCTGGGACAGGGGACGAGCGATGGCTACACCTTC. Translation: CASSLGQGTSDGYTF.

The chain joins TRBV19 to TRBJ1-5; 7 bases line up with TRBD1. With V trimmed by 5 bases and J by 0 bases, 4 bases remained unmatched. Germline V gene data show CDR1 as LNHDA and CDR2 as SQIVND (reference sequence). This CDR3 contains 15 residues. The CDR3 DNA follows: TGTGCCAGTAGTCGGGACAGCCCTAGCAATCAGCCCCAGCATTTT. Amino acid sequence: CASSRDSPSNQPQHF.

As to this clone: Distinct nucleotide sequences in the sample also encode this CDR3. This chain joins TRBV18 and TRBJ2-7, with D perhaps matching TRBD1 or TRBD2 (5 bases each). Germline V gene sequence: CDR1 KGHSH, CDR2 LQKENI. V was shortened by 3 bases and J by 2 bases, with 8 bases between the two germline ends. This CDR3 has 13 amino acids. The CDR3: CASSPGTAYEQYF. The CDR3 DNA reads TGTGCCAGCTCACCCGGGACGGCCTACGAGCAGTACTTC.

The genes are TRBV6-5 and TRBJ1-1, with 11 bases aligning to TRBD1. CDR3 size: 16 residues. Germline CDR1 and CDR2: MNHEY and SVGAGI. V gave up 0 bases and J gave up 5 bases; unmatched junction bases: 5. Here the CDR3 reads CASSYSRTGGNTEAFF. In nucleotides, the CDR3 is TGTGCCAGCAGTTACTCCCGGACAGGGGGCAATACTGAAGCTTTCTTT.

V gene TRBV5-3 combines with J gene TRBJ2-3, with 7 bases identical to TRBD2. TRBV5-3 belongs to the ORF category, with a function that is uncertain. V lost 4 bases and J lost 2; bases outside the gene matches: 10. The CDR3 length is 16 residues. This CDR3 is CARSTLAEKITDTQYF. DNA for the CDR3: TGTGCCAGAAGCACTCTAGCGGAGAAGATCACAGATACGCAGTATTTT.

The chain has TRBV18 and TRBJ2-2, with D maybe TRBD1 (5 bases). CDR1 and CDR2 (germline): KGHSH, LQKENI. V lost 3 bases and J lost 3, with 11 bases in between. This CDR3 has 15 amino acids. CDR3 sequence (DNA): TGTGCCAGCTCACCCCCGACAGACTACACCGGGGAGCTGTTTTTT. Its protein is CASSPPTDYTGELFF. The whole variable domain, filled in from reference TRBV18 and TRBJ2-2, reads NAGVMQNPRHLVRRRGQEARLRCSPMKGHSHVYWYRQLPEEGLKFMVYLQKENIIDESGMPKERFSAEFPKEGPSILRIQQVVRGDSAAYFCASSPPTDYTGELFFGEGSRLTVL.

V is TRBV28 and J is TRBJ1-2; D call uncertain. The V gene lost 7 bases and the J gene lost 0 bases, with 18 bases spanning the gap. Looked up from germline, CDR1 is MDHEN and CDR2 is SYDVKM. This CDR3 region has 16 residues. The CDR3 region is CASTFLPAAANYGYTF. The CDR3 bases are TGTGCCAGCACCTTCCTCCCCGCGGCAGCTAACTATGGCTACACCTTC.

The gene calls are TRBV19 and TRBJ2-7; D tentatively fits TRBD1 or TRBD2 (6 bases each). Germline V CDR1 and CDR2: LNHDA, SQIVND (reference sequence). Deletions cut 3 bases from V and 6 bases from J, with 15 bases between. The CDR3 loop spans 14 amino acids. In DNA form, the CDR3 reads TGTGCCAGTAGTATCACCGGGGGCCGTCCCGAGCAGTACTTC. Amino acids: CASSITGGRPEQYF.

V gene TRBV27 combines with J gene TRBJ2-4; the D gene is possibly TRBD1 (5 bases). The CDR3 length is 13 residues. CDR1 is MNHEY, CDR2 SMNVEV, per germline (reference sequence). V shed 3 bases and J shed 8 bases, with 11 bases lying between them. Written as DNA, the CDR3 is TGTGCCAGCAGTTTCAGGGATTGGGACATTCAGTACTTC. It is translated as CASSFRDWDIQYF.

The chain uses TRBV5-1 and TRBJ2-7; a possible D gene is TRBD1 (5 bases). Germline-derived CDR1 and CDR2 are SGHRS and YFSETQ. This CDR3 is 13 amino acids long. Between the trimmed V and J ends, which lost 1 base and 1 base, there was a span of 6 bases. The CDR3 DNA sequence: TGCGCCAGCAGCTTGACAGGTTCCTACGAGCAGTACTTC. Translation: CASSLTGSYEQYF.

There are a few counts of this clone. The chain recombines TRBV5-1 with TRBJ1-1, with D maybe TRBD1 (6 bases). Trimming cost V 2 bases and J 6 bases, with 8 bases left between them. The CDR3 length is 12 residues. Germline CDR1 and CDR2: SGHRS and YFSETQ. CDR3 in DNA: TGCGCCAGCAGCTTTGGGACACCTGAAGCTTTCTTT. This translates into CASSFGTPEAFF. The full variable domain, with the rest looked up from reference TRBV5-1 and TRBJ1-1, is KAGVTQTPRYLIKTRGQQVTLSCSPISGHRSVSWYQQTPGQGLQFLFEYFSETQRNKGNFPGRFSGRQFSNSRSEMNVSTLELGDSALYLCASSFGTPEAFFGQGTRLTVV.

DNA for the CDR3: TGTGCCGGGGGGAGCCGGGGGAAAGAGACCCAGTACTTC. This encodes CAGGSRGKETQYF. The chain carries TRBV6-5 and TRBJ2-5; possible D gene TRBD2, 6 bases. The length of the CDR3 is 13 residues. Trimming stripped 11 bases from V and 3 bases from J, with 16 bases between. Germline V gene data show CDR1 as MNHEY and CDR2 as SVGAGI.

The chain couples TRBV7-6 to TRBJ2-7, with TRBD2 matching 13 bases. The V gene end was trimmed by 1 base and the J gene end by 7 bases; junction bases not matched to a gene: 10. The V gene's germline CDR1 is SGHVS and CDR2 FNYEAQ. The CDR3 has 17 residues. The CDR3 reads CASSLGLGETSGREQYF. The DNA of the CDR3 is TGTGCCAGCAGCTTAGGGTTGGGGGAGACTAGCGGGAGGGAGCAGTACTTC.

CDR3 DNA: TGTGCCAGCAGCCTCGGGACAGGGAATAACGAGCAGTACTTC. It specifies CASSLGTGNNEQYF. This chain uses TRBV2 with TRBJ2-7, with 9 positions matching TRBD1. Germline CDR1 is SNHLY and CDR2 is FYNNEI. The CDR3 contains 14 residues. V dropped 6 bases and J dropped 5; count of bases not matched to a gene: 8.

The rearrangement joins TRBV27 to TRBJ2-7; D call uncertain. Germline loops: CDR1 MNHEY, CDR2 SMNVEV (reference sequence). Trimming cost V 0 bases and J 3 bases, with 6 bases left between them. CDR3 length: 13 amino acids. The CDR3 protein is CASSLSSGYEQYF. CDR3 bases: TGTGCCAGCAGTTTATCATCTGGCTACGAGCAGTACTTC.

The genes are TRBV27 and TRBJ2-5; TRBD1 aligns across 10 bases. Germline V CDR1 and CDR2: MNHEY, SMNVEV (reference sequence). The CDR3 contains 15 residues. The junction had 2 bases not matched to a gene; V was cut back by 3 bases and J by 1 base. This CDR3 reads CASSLRQGAQETQYF. CDR3 DNA: TGTGCCAGCAGTTTGCGACAGGGGGCCCAAGAGACCCAGTACTTC.